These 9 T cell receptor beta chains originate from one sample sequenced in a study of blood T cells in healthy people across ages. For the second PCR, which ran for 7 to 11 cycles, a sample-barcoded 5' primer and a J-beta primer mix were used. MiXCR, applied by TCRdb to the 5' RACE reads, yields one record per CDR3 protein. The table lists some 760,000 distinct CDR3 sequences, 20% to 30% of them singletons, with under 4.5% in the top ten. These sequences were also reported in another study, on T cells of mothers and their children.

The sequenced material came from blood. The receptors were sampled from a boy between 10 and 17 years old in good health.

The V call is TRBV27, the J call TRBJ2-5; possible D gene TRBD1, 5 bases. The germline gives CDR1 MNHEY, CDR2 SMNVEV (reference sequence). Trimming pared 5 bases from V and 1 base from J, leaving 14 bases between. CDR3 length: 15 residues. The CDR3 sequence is CASSNIDRSQETQYF. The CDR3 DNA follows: TGTGCCAGCAGTAACATCGACAGAAGCCAAGAGACCCAGTACTTC.

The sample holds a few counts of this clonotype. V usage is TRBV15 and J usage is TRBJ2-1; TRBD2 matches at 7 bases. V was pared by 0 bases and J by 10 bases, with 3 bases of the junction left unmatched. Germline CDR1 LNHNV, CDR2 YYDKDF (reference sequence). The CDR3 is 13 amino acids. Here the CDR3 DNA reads TGTGCCACCAGCAGAGATTGGGGGGGGGAGCAGTTCTTC. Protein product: CATSRDWGGEQFF.

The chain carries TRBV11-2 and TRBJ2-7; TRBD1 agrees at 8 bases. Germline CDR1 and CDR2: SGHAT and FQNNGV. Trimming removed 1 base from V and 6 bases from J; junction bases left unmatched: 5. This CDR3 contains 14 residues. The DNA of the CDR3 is TGTGCCAGCAGCTTAGCGCCAGGGGGCATCGAGCAGTACTTC. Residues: CASSLAPGGIEQYF.

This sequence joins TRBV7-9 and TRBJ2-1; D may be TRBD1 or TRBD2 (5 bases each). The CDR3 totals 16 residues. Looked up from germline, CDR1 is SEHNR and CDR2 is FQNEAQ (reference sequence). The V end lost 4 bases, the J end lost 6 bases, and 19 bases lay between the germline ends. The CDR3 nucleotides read TGTGCCAGCAGCTCCCAGCCGGGACCCCGGGTCAATGAGCAGTTCTTC. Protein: CASSSQPGPRVNEQFF.

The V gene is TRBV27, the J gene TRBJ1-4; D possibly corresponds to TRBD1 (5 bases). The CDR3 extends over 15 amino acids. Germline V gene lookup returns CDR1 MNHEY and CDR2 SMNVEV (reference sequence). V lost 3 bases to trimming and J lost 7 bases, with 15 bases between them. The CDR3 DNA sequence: TGTGCCAGCAGTTTCTCAGGGTTTAACCTTGAAAAACTGTTTTTT. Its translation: CASSFSGFNLEKLFF.

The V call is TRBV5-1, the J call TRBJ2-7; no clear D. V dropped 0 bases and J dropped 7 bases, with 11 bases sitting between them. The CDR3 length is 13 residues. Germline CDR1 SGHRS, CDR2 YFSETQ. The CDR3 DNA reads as TGCGCCAGCAGCTTGGGGGTTCTGGGAGAGCAGTACTTC. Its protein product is CASSLGVLGEQYF.

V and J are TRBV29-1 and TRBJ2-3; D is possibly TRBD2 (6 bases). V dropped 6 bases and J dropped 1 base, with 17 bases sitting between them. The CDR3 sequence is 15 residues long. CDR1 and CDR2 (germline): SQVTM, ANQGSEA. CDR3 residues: CSVGPSGGGTDTQYF. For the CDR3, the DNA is TGCAGCGTGGGTCCGTCCGGGGGAGGCACAGATACGCAGTATTTT.

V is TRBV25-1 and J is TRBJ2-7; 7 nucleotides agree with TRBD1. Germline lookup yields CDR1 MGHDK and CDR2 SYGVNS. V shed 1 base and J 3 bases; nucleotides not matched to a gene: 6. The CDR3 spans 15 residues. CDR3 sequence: CASSESGTANYEQYF. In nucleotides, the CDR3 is TGTGCCAGCAGTGAATCAGGGACAGCGAACTACGAGCAGTACTTC.

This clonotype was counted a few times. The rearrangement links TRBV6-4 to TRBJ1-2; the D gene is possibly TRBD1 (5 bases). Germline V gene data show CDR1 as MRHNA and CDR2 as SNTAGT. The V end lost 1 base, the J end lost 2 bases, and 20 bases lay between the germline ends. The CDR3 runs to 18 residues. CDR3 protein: CASSDWTYSTVTNYGYTF. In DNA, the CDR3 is TGTGCCAGCAGTGACTGGACATATTCGACAGTAACCAACTATGGCTACACCTTC.